The 9 T cell receptor beta chains presented below share a single source sample, sequenced in a study of human T cells and chemical hapten exposure (dated by TCRdb to about 2021). Read against the paper, the sample's time point label means: pre-sensitization, week 0. Interpreted using the paper, the treatment or condition label stands for: therapeutic diphenylcyclopropenone sensitization with weekly scalp DPC. Library preparation used RACE. The sequencer was a NextSeq 500. TCRdb reprocessed the public reads (quality trimming at Q25 with fastp, clone calling with MiXCR) and kept in-frame beta chains. For every CDR3 protein sequence, its rows merge into one entry that carries the most common genes and DNA. In all, the sample holds more than 300,000 distinct CDR3 sequences, and more than 4.5% of those were seen once. The ten largest clones represent about 2.5% of the sample. The sequencing here drew on whole blood, taken in connection with sensitization to the hapten diphenylcyclopropenone (DPC). The receptors shown here come from a woman between 45 and 60 years old with alopecia areata. Some clones in this sample may be carry-over from other donors' samples.

At least ten counts were recorded for this clonotype. V usage is TRBV10-1 and J usage is TRBJ2-2; TRBD2 matches 9 bases. This CDR3 region has 16 residues. Germline CDR1 is WNHNN and CDR2 is SYGVQD (reference sequence). V was pared by 3 bases and J by 7 bases, with 9 bases of the junction left unmatched. The CDR3 coding sequence is TGCGCCAGCAGTGACAGTCTAGCGGGACAGATCGGGGAGCTGTTTTTT. Translation gives CASSDSLAGQIGELFF.

The sample holds a few counts of this clonotype. The CDR3 region has the DNA TGCAGTGCTAGTAAGCGGGTCTACAATGAGCAGTTCTTC. Its protein product is CSASKRVYNEQFF. This rearrangement joins TRBV20-1 to TRBJ2-1; possible D gene TRBD2, 6 bases. The germline V and J ends were trimmed by 3 bases and 3 bases, with 9 bases remaining between them. The CDR3 is 13 amino acids. Germline-derived CDR1 and CDR2 are DFQATT and SNEGSKA (reference sequence).

This clonotype has at least ten counts. V and J are TRBV29-1 and TRBJ2-1, with D possibly being TRBD1 or TRBD2 (5 bases each). V shed 0 bases and J shed 14 bases, with 14 bases lying between them. Germline CDR1 reads SQVTM; CDR2 reads ANQGSEA. The CDR3 extends over 12 amino acids. In DNA form, the CDR3 reads TGCAGCGTTGAAGATCGAGGGGACGTGGAGTTCTTC. Encoded protein: CSVEDRGDVEFF.

There are many counts of this clonotype. The chain carries TRBV12-3 or TRBV12-4 and TRBJ1-2, with 11 bases identical to TRBD1. This CDR3 is 14 amino acids long. The V segment lost 4 bases and the J segment 5 bases; nucleotides outside the gene matches: 3. The DNA for the CDR3 is TGTGCCAGCAGTTCCGGACAGGGGGCGTATGGCTACACCTTC. Its translation: CASSSGQGAYGYTF.

This clonotype has a handful of counts. CDR3 in amino acids: CASSRDRRYSYEQYF. Written as DNA, the CDR3 is TGCGCCAGCAGTCGGGACCGCCGATATTCCTACGAGCAGTACTTC. The V gene is TRBV10-1, the J gene TRBJ2-7, with D perhaps matching TRBD1 or TRBD2 (5 bases each). Trimming pared 5 bases from V and 1 base from J, leaving 15 bases between. In germline, CDR1 is WNHNN, CDR2 SYGVQD (reference sequence). The CDR3 sequence is 15 residues long.

This clonotype was picked up many times. The chain uses TRBV7-8 and TRBJ2-4; D not certain. The CDR3 is made up of 17 amino acids. Germline V gene sequence: CDR1 SGHVS, CDR2 FQNEAQ. V was cut by 5 bases and J by 0 bases, with 17 bases left in between. The CDR3, as DNA: TGTGCCAGCAGCCCCTTTATTCGGAATCTAGCCAAAAACATTCAGTACTTC. Residues: CASSPFIRNLAKNIQYF.

This clonotype occurred many times. J is TRBJ2-7 and V is TRBV6-2 or TRBV6-3, with no clear D. The CDR3 is 15 residues long. CDR1 and CDR2 (germline): MNHEY, SVGEGT. V lost 0 bases to trimming and J lost 4 bases, with 13 bases between them. The CDR3 sequence: CASSYSRPGQYEQYF. In DNA form, the CDR3 reads TGTGCCAGCAGTTACTCGCGGCCCGGCCAATACGAGCAGTACTTC.

This clonotype was seen at least ten times. This sequence joins TRBV7-8 and TRBJ1-1; TRBD1 aligns across 9 bases. This CDR3 is 16 amino acids long. With 6 bases clipped from V and 0 bases from J, the junction kept 8 bases outside the gene matches. Germline V gene data show CDR1 as SGHVS and CDR2 as FQNEAQ. CDR3 region: CASREGQGRVNTEAFF. CDR3 nucleotides: TGTGCCAGCAGGGAAGGACAGGGGCGGGTGAACACTGAAGCTTTCTTT.

As to this clonotype: A much larger clone is a single base away; this may be a read error. The V gene is TRBV7-2, the J gene TRBJ2-6; the D is unclear. The germline V gene encodes CDR1 SGHTA and CDR2 FQGNSA. The CDR3 extends over 14 amino acids. CDR3 DNA: TGTGCCAGCAGTGCCCTCTCTGGGTCCAACGTCCTGACTTTC. This codes for CASSALSGSNVLTF.